This T cell receptor beta chain appears in the sequencing data of a study of cytomegalovirus exposure and HLA in healthy donors (dated by TCRdb to about 2017). Describing the broader study: An earlier analysis of roughly 570 of the donors reported 250 to 350 Gb of sequence data and 95 million to 140 million unique TCR beta sequences obtained from some 170 million T cells. An early release covering 550 to 700 HLA-typed donors comprised about 320 gigabases of sequencing data and tens of millions of unique TCR sequences. Of the 300 to 500 genotyped donors, 80% to 90% were placed in the genetic ancestry cluster associated with self-reported Caucasian donors. The study aimed to test whether cataloging public T cell receptors could reveal signatures of past pathogen exposure. Using immunosequencing, the study profiled T cell repertoires from about 650 subjects and related those repertoires to cytomegalovirus serostatus. In addition to the first cohort of 666 subjects, a separate validation cohort of 100 to 150 different subjects was used. To predict cytomegalovirus infection status, the study combined high-throughput TCR immunosequencing, statistical association of individual TCRs with disease status, and machine learning. A later analysis re-analyzed previously published TCR beta repertoires from roughly 690 donors and added high-resolution HLA genotyping to study TCR occurrence patterns. Rather than drawing on any new phenotypic data, the later analysis identified candidate immune exposures from TCR beta sequences and the way those sequences occurred across donors. In an earlier analysis of more than 550 of the donors, high-throughput TCR beta sequencing was used to judge whether each TCR beta V gene segment behaved as functional or pseudogenic. Donor age, sex, ethnicity and CMV serostatus were compiled together with the repertoire data. A later genetic analysis used genome-wide SNP genotypes for about 65% of the roughly 700 donors, treating that subset as a discovery cohort. All discovery cohort repertoires had been generated using a single sequencing platform. HLA typing included class I and class II loci at four-digit resolution. The number of typed donors differed by locus: about 629-630 for A, B, C, DRB1 and DQB1; 522 for DQA1; approximately 600 for DPA1; and 400 to 480 for DPB1. Four to six DR-DQ haplotypes were handled as single units for association and clustering, since linkage in the cohort was strong. Across roughly 420 genotyped donors of the cohort, an average of approximately 240,000 unique TCR beta nucleotide sequences per donor were sequenced, and approximately 17% of those sequences were non-productive.

The method behind the library was the immunoSEQ multiplex PCR assay. A mixture of 60 forward primers for TCR Vbeta segments and 13 reverse primers for TCR Jbeta segments was used in the multiplex PCR. A multiplex PCR assay on genomic DNA amplified the CDR3 region of rearranged TCR beta genes. On the Illumina HiSeq System, the amplified TCR beta libraries were sequenced as 87-base-pair reads. The paper's processing steps were these. Across the roughly 670 repertoires, a later analysis counted 80 million or so unique TCR beta chains, roughly 11 million of which were shared by at least two donors. Raw reads were error-corrected and collapsed into unique sequences with a nearest-neighbor algorithm that merged closely related sequences to remove PCR and sequencing errors. Alignment of CDR3 sequences to IMGT reference sequences was used to assign V, D and J gene segments. For a sequence to be retained, a match of at least six nucleotides was required to both a V gene segment and a J gene segment. Rearrangements were called productive when the CDR3 lacked stop codons and stayed in frame with V and J; all others were non-productive. Following IMGT convention, CDR3 was defined as the stretch from the second conserved V-encoded cysteine to the conserved J-encoded phenylalanine. The earlier analysis of 550 to 650 of the donors excluded any sequence lacking an unambiguous match to a single V gene segment. In an earlier analysis of some 590 of the donors, a V segment was called functional when productive rearrangements were above 56.7%, and segregating when the standard deviation between donors exceeded 5%. A statistical classification framework was built for diagnosing cytomegalovirus status from the catalog of TCR beta chain sequences. In a later analysis, TCR nucleotide sequences were compared against IMGT/GENE-DB human TR gene sequences so that V and J genes could be assigned. In a later analysis, CDR3 sequences and most-parsimonious VDJ recombination scenarios were assigned using the TCRdist pipeline. A later analysis defined each TCR beta chain by its CDR3 amino acid sequence plus V-gene family, and excluded reads lacking a unique V-gene family. A later analysis removed 450 to 600 highly shared, low-generation-probability nucleotide sequences to deal with suspected cross-contamination and a sequencing artifact. For each public chain, a later analysis derived a clonal expansion index from normalized ranks of inferred template counts within each repertoire. A later analysis computed generation probabilities with a VDJ recombination model fitted to out-of-frame rearrangements, and checked the results against IGoR. In a later analysis, hypergeometric tests were used to score TCR-TCR, TCR-HLA and TCR-CMV co-occurrence, with a repertoire-size bias correction applied to TCR pairs. To estimate false discovery rates, a later analysis permuted the HLA or CMV assignments 20 times. A later analysis grouped co-occurring TCRs with DBSCAN, adding TCRdist sequence similarity when clustering within HLA-allele-positive subsets. Co-occurrence clustering excluded repertoires with fewer than 30,000 or more than 120,000 public chains, plus five with anomalous nucleotide sharing. The table was pulled from immuneACCESS by TCRdb, which kept in-frame rearrangements only. Such tables lose some clones; where checked, under half of the loss comes from unresolved V genes, and the rest has no known cause. V, J and clone size derive from that table, while D and trimming were established from the DNA sequence. Counted in this sample were 150,000 to 200,000 clones; under 80% of them appeared once. Together, the top ten hold 2% to 2.5% of the sample.

CDR1 and CDR2 are read off the germline V gene as KGHSH and LQKENI. The CDR3, cysteine through phenylalanine, is 13 amino acids long. Only the CDR3 DNA is retained, 39 bases long and in frame from the first base. V lost 4 bases and J lost 9 bases; the stretch between them is 13 bases long. The cohort was made up of 666 healthy bone marrow donors. At the time of sampling, every cohort member was nominally healthy, though immune exposures that went unrecorded were likely present. The donor was CMV seropositive and belonged to the group of around 300 seropositive cohort members. A peripheral blood sample was provided by each donor, and peripheral blood mononuclear cells were used for TCR beta sequencing. The Qiagen DNeasy Blood Extraction Kit was used to extract genomic DNA from the blood cell samples. This clone was recorded a few times. Its antigen target is currently unknown. Base-call qualities are not available, and no considerably larger clone is one nucleotide away.

The full study reports these points: The authors suggested that the approach could potentially be extended to other disease states and immunological phenotypes. According to a later analysis, most CMV-associated TCR beta chains appeared to be HLA-restricted, and the HLA associations seemed to be driven largely by CMV exposure. Most TCR sequences were seen in very few donors, while some public TCRs were found in many individuals. The earlier analysis of around 600 of the donors excluded some 16 rarely observed V segments, including chromosome 9 orphons, because counts were too low. A further reported finding was that TCR beta sequences accurately predicted the HLA-A and HLA-B alleles for most subjects in the first cohort. A group of highly shared sequence variants was considered likely to be a technical artifact of the sequencing pipeline. A few of the identified cytomegalovirus-associated TCR beta chains were confirmed in vitro to be specific for cytomegalovirus antigens. A later genetic analysis reported fewer N-insertions in productive TCRs among donors in an Asian-associated ancestry cluster than the approximately 670-donor mean. Presence/absence analyses assumed roughly uniform sequencing depth across donors, an assumption that may not hold. The only immune exposure information available for the cohort was CMV serostatus. Several of the top co-occurrence clusters appeared to be linked to parvovirus B19, influenza, CMV and Epstein-Barr virus, according to a later analysis. The classifier was reported to diagnose cytomegalovirus status with high specificity and sensitivity in both the original and validation cohorts. In an earlier analysis of some 500 of the donors, most TCR beta V segments were observed in productive rearrangements about 87% or about 30% of the time, broadly matching IMGT annotations. An association between a missense DCLRE1C variant and V-gene and J-gene trimming of TCR beta chains was found in a later genetic analysis and replicated in an independent cohort. A later analysis associated some 17,000 TCR beta sequences with specific HLA alleles at a false discovery rate of 0.05. In a later analysis, TCR association rates were found to vary across HLA loci, with the most associated TCRs seen for DRB1 alleles and the fewest for HLA-C alleles. The study listed 164 TCR beta chains as associated with cytomegalovirus. Because HLA typing was missing for some donors at each locus, association tests included only the typed subset. Strong co-occurrence of HLA alleles, especially DR and DQ, made assigning TCR associations to individual alleles difficult. The cohort was sequenced for TCR beta chains only, and without alpha or paired-chain data the features that could be detected were limited. In a later analysis, HLA-associated TCR beta chains showed more clonal expansion and lower generation probabilities than non-associated chains that were equally common. Linkage disequilibrium might explain the correlated functional status among segregating V segments, but an unknown experimental factor could not be ruled out. The 87-base-pair reads could not distinguish some IMGT-functional V segments, including TRBV6-2 and TRBV6-3, so those segments were excluded.

The specimen was PBMCs. The clonotype comes from a woman aged 25 to 45 in good health and CMV-seropositive. This chain is built from TRBV18 and TRBJ1-5; TRBD1 is possibly the D segment (6 matching bases). The DNA reads TGTGCCAGCTCACTTCGGACAGCCGGGCCCCAGCATTTT. Its protein reads: CASSLRTAGPQHF.